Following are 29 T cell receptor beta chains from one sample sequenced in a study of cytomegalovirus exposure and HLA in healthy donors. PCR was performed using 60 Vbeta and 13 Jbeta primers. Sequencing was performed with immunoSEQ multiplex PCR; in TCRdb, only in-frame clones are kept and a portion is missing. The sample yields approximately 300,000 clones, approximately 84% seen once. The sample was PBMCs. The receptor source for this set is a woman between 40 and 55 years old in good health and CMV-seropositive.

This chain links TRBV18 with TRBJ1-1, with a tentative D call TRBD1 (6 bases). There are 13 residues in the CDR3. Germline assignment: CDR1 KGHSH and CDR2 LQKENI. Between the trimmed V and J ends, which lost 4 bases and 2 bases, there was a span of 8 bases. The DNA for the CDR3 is TGTGCCAGCTCACGGGACATAAACACTGAAGCTTTCTTT. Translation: CASSRDINTEAFF.

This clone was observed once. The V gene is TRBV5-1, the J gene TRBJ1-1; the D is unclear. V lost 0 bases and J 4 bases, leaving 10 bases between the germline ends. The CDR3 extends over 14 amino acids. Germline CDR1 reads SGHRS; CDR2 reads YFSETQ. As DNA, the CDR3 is TGCGCCAGCAGCTTGGACAGACCCAGCACTGAAGCTTTCTTT. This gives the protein CASSLDRPSTEAFF.

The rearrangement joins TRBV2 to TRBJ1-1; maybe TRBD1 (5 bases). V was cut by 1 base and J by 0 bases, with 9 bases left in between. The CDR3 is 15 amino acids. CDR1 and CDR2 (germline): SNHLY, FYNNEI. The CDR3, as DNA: TGTGCCAGCAGTGAAGTTACAGGTATGAACACTGAAGCTTTCTTT. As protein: CASSEVTGMNTEAFF.

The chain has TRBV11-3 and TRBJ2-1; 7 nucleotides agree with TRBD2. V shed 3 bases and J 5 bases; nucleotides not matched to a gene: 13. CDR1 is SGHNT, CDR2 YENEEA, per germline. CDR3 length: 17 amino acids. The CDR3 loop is CASSFSGGFTMDNEQFF. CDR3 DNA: TGTGCCAGCAGCTTTTCCGGGGGGTTCACGATGGACAATGAGCAGTTCTTC.

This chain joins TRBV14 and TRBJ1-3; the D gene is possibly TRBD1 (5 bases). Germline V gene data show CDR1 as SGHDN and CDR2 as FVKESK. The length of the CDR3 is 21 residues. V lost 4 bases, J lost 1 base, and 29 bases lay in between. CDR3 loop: CASSPLGRGTNYGTSGNTIYF. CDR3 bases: TGTGCCAGCAGCCCGCTGGGGCGGGGAACCAATTACGGGACTTCTGGAAACACCATATATTTT.

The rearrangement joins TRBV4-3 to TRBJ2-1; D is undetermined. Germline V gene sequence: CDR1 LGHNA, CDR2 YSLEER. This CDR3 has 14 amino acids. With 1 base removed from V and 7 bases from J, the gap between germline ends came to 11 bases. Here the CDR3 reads CASSQGGLMNEQFF. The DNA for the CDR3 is TGCGCCAGCAGCCAAGGCGGTTTAATGAATGAGCAGTTCTTC.

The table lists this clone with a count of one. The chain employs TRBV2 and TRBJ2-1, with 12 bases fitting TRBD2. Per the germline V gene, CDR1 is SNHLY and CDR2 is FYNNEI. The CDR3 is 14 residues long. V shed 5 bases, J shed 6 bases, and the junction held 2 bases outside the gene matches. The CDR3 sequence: CASSLGLAGNEQFF. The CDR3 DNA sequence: TGTGCCAGCAGTCTGGGACTAGCGGGCAATGAGCAGTTCTTC.

In DNA, the CDR3 is TGTGCCAGCAGCTTCCTACCGGGCCCAGGGGCCGGGGAGCTGTTTTTT. Its translation: CASSFLPGPGAGELFF. The rearrangement joins TRBV9 to TRBJ2-2, with a weak D call TRBD1 (6 bases). Germline V CDR1 and CDR2: SGDLS, YYNGEE. V lost 4 bases and J 6 bases, leaving 19 bases between the germline ends. The CDR3 runs to 16 residues.

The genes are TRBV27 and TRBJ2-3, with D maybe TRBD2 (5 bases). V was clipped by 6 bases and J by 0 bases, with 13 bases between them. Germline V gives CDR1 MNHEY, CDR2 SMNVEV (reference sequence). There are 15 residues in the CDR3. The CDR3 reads CASSQTRASTDTQYF. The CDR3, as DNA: TGTGCCAGCAGCCAAACTAGGGCTAGCACAGATACGCAGTATTTT.

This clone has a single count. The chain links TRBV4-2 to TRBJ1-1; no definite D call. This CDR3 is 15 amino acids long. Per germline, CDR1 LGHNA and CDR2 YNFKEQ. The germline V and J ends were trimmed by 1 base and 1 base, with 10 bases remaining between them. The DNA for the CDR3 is TGTGCCAGCAGCCAAGCTCATCAGAAGAACACTGAAGCTTTCTTT. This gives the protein CASSQAHQKNTEAFF.

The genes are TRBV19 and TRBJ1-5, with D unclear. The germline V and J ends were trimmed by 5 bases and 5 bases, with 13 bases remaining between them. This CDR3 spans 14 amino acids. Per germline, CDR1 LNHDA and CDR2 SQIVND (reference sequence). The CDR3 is CASSVTASYQPQHF. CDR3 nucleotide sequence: TGTGCCAGTAGTGTTACAGCCAGCTATCAGCCCCAGCATTTT.

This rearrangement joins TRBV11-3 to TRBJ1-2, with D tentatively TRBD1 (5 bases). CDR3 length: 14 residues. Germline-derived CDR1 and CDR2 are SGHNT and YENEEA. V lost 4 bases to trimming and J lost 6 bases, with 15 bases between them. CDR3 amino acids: CASSSGDSRDGYTF. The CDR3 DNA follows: TGTGCCAGCAGCTCTGGGGATTCCAGGGATGGCTACACCTTC.

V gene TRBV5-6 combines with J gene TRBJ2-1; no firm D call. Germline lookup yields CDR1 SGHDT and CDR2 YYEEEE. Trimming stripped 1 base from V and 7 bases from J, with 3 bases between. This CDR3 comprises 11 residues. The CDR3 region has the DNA TGTGCCAGCAGCTTGATAAATGAGCAGTTCTTC. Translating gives CASSLINEQFF.

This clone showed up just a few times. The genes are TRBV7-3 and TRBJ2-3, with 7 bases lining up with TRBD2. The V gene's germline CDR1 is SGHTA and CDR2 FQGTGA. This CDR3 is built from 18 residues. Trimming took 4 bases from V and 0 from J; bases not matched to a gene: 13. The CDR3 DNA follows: TGTGCCAGCAGCTCCACCTGGCGGGAGTTAGGAAGCACAGATACGCAGTATTTT. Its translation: CASSSTWRELGSTDTQYF.

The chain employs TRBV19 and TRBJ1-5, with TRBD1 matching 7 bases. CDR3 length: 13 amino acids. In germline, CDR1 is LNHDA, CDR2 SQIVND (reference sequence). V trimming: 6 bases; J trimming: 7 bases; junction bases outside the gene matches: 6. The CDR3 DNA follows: TGTGCCAGTAGACGACAGGGCGGGCAGCCCCAGCATTTT. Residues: CASRRQGGQPQHF.

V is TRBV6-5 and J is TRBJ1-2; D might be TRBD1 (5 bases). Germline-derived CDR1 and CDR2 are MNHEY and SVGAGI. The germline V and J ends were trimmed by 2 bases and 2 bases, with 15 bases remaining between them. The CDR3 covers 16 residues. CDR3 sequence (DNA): TGTGCCAGCAGTTACCTCCCAAGGGGAGGGAACTATGGCTACACCTTC. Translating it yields CASSYLPRGGNYGYTF.

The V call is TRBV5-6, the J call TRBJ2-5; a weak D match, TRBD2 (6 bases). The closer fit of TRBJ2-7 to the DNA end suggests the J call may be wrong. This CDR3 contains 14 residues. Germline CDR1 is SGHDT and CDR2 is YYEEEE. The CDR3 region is CASSLDGGIGEQYF. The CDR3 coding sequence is TGTGCCAGCAGCTTGGATGGCGGGATCGGCGAGCAGTACTTC.

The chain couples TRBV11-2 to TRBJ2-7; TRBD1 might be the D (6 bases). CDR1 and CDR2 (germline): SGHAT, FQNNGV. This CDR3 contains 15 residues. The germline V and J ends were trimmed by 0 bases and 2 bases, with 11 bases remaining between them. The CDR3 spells CASSLESDSTYEQYF. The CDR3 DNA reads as TGTGCCAGCAGCTTAGAATCGGACAGTACCTACGAGCAGTACTTC.

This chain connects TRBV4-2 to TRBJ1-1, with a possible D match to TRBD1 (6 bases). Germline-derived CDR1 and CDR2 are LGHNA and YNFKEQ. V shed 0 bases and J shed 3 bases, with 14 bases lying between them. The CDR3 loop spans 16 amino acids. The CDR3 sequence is CASSQDLTGQDTEAFF. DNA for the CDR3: TGTGCCAGCAGCCAAGATCTAACAGGGCAGGACACTGAAGCTTTCTTT.

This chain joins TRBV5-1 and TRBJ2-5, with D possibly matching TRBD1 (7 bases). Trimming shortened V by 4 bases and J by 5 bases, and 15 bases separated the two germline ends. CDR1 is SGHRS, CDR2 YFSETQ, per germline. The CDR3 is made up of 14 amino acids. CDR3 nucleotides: TGCGCCAGCAGCCCGGGGGACAGAAAGGAGACCCAGTACTTC. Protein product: CASSPGDRKETQYF.

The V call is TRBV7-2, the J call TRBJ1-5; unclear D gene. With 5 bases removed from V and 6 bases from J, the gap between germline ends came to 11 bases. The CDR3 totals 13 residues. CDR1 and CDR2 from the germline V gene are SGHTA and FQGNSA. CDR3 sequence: CASSPPTGQPQHF. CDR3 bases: TGTGCCAGCAGCCCCCCCACCGGTCAGCCCCAGCATTTT.

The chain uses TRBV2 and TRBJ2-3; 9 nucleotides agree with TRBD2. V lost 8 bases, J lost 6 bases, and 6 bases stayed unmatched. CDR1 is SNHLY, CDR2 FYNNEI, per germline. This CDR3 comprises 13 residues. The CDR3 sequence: CASGGGRGDTQYF. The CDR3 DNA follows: TGTGCCAGCGGCGGCGGGAGGGGTGATACGCAGTATTTT.

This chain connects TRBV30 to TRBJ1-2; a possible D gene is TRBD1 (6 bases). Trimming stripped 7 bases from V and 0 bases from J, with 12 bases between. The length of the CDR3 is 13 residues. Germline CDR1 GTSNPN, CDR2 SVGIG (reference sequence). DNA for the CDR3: TGTGCCTCAAGACAGGAAGCTAACTATGGCTACACCTTC. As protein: CASRQEANYGYTF.

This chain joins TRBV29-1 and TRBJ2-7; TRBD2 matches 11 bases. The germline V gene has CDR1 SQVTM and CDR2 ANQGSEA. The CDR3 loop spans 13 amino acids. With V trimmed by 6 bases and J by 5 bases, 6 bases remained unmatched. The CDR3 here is CSVQLAGVHEQYF. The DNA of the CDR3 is TGCAGCGTCCAACTAGCGGGAGTTCACGAGCAGTACTTC.

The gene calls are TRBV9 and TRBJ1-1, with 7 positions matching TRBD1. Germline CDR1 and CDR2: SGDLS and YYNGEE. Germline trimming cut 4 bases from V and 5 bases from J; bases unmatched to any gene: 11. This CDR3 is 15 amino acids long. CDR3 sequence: CASSPQIRGETEAFF. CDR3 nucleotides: TGTGCCAGCAGCCCCCAGATCAGGGGGGAAACTGAAGCTTTCTTT.

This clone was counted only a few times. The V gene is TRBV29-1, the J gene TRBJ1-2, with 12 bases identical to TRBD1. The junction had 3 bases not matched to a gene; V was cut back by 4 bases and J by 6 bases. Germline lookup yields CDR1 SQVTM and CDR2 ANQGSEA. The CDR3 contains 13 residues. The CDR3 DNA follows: TGCAGCGTTGCGGGACAGGGGGCTGATGGCTACACCTTC. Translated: CSVAGQGADGYTF.

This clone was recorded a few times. CDR3 in amino acids: CSAGDNNEQFF. The CDR3 DNA reads TGCAGTGCCGGGGACAACAATGAGCAGTTCTTC. The chain couples TRBV20-1 to TRBJ2-1, with D tentatively TRBD1 (6 bases). From germline, CDR1 is DFQATT and CDR2 SNEGSKA (reference sequence). The V end was cut by 6 bases, the J end by 5 bases, with 8 bases between. This CDR3 is built from 11 residues.

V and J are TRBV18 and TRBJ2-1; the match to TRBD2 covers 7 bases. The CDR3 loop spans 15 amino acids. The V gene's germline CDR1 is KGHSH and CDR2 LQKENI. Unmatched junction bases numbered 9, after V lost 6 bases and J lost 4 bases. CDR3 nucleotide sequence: TGTGCCAGCTCGACGCTGGGGGGGGGATACAATGAGCAGTTCTTC. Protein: CASSTLGGGYNEQFF.

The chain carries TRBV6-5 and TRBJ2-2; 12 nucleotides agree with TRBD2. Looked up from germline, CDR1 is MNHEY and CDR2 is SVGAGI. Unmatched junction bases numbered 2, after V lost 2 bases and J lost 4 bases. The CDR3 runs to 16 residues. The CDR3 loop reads CASSYGLAGITGELFF. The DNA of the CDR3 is TGTGCCAGCAGTTACGGACTAGCGGGAATCACCGGGGAGCTGTTTTTT.